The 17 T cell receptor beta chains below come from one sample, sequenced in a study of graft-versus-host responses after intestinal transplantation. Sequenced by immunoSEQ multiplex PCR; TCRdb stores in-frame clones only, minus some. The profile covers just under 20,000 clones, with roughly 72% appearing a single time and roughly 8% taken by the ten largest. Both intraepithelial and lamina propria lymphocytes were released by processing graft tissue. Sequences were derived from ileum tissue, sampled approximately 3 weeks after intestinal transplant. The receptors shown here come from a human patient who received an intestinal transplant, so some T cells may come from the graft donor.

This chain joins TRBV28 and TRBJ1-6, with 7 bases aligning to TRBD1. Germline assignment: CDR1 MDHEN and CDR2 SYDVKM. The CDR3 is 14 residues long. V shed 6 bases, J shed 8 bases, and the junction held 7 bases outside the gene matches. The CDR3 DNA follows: TGTGCCAGCAGGTGGGACAGTTCCTATTCACCCCTCCACTTT. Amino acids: CASRWDSSYSPLHF. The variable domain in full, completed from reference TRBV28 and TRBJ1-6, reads DVKVTQSSRYLVKRTGEKVFLECVQDMDHENMFWYRQDPGLGLRLIYFSYDVKMKEKGDIPEGYSVSREKKERFSLILESASTNQTSMYLCASRWDSSYSPLHFGNGTRLTVT.

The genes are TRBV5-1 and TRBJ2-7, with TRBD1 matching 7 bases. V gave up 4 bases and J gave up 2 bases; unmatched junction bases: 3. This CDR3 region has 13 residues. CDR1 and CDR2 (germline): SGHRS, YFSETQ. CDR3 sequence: CASSHGQAYEQYF. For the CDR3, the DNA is TGCGCCAGCAGCCACGGACAGGCCTACGAGCAGTACTTC.

CDR3 sequence reads: CASSLLAPGGDTQYF. CDR3 DNA: TGTGCCAGCAGCTTACTAGCTCCCGGGGGGGATACGCAGTATTTT. The chain carries TRBV7-8 and TRBJ2-3; 7 nucleotides align to TRBD2. The CDR3 has 15 amino acids. Trimming took 2 bases from V and 6 from J; bases not matched to a gene: 8. Looked up from germline, CDR1 is SGHVS and CDR2 is FQNEAQ.

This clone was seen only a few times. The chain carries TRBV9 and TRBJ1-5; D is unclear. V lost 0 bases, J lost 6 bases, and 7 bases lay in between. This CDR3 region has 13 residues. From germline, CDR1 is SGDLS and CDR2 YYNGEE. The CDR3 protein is CASSVDSFQPQHF. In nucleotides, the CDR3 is TGTGCCAGCAGCGTAGACAGTTTTCAGCCCCAGCATTTT.

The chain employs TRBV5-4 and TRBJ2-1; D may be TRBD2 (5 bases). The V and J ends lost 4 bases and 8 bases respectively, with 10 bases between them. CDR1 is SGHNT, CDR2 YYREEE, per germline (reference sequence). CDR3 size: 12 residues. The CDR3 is CASSPGSDEQFF. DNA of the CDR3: TGTGCCAGCAGCCCGGGGAGCGATGAGCAGTTCTTC.

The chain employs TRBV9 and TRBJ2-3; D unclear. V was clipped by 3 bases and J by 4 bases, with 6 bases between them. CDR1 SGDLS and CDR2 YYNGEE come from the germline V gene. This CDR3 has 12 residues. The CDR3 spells CASSAHADTQYF. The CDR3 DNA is TGTGCCAGCAGCGCACACGCAGATACGCAGTATTTT.

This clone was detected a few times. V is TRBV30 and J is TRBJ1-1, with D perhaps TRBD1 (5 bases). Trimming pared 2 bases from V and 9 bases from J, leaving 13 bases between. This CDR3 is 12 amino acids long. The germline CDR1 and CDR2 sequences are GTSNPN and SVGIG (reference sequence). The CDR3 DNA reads TGTGCCTGGAGTCGGGACTCCAGGCAAGCTTTCTTT. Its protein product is CAWSRDSRQAFF. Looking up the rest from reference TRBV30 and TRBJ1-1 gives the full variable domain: SQTIHQWPATLVQPVGSPLSLECTVEGTSNPNLYWYRQAAGRGLQLLFYSVGIGQISSEVPQNLSASRPQDRQFILSSKKLLLSDSGFYLCAWSRDSRQAFFGQGTRLTVV.

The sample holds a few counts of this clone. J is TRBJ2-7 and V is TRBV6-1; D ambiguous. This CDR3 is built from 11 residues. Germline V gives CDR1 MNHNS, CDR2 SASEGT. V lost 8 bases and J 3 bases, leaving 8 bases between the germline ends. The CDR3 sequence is CASRVSYEQYF. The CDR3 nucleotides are TGTGCCAGCCGAGTAAGCTACGAGCAGTACTTC.

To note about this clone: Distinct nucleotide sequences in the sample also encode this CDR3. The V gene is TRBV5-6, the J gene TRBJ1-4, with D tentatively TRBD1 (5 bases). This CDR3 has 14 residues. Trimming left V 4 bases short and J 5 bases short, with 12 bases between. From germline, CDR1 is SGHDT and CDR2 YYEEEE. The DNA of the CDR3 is TGTGCCAGCAGCCTGGGGCGGGGCAATGAAAAACTGTTTTTT. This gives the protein CASSLGRGNEKLFF.

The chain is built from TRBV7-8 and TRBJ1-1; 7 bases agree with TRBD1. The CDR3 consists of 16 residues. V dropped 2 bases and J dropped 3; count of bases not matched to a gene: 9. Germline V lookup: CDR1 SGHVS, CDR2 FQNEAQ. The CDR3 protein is CASSLLGGFSHTEAFF. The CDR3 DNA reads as TGTGCCAGCAGCTTATTAGGGGGCTTCTCCCACACTGAAGCTTTCTTT.

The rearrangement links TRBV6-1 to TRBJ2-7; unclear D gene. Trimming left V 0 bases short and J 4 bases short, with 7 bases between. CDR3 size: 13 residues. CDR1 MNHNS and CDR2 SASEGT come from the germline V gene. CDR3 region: CASSEAAGYEQYF. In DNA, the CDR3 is TGTGCCAGCAGTGAAGCCGCCGGGTACGAGCAGTACTTC.

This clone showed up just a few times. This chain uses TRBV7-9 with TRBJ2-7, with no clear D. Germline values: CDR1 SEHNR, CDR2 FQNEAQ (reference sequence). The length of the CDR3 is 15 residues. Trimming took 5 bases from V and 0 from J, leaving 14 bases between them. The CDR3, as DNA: TGTGCCAGCAGCCAAGAGTCTCTGGTCTCCTACGAGCAGTACTTC. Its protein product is CASSQESLVSYEQYF.

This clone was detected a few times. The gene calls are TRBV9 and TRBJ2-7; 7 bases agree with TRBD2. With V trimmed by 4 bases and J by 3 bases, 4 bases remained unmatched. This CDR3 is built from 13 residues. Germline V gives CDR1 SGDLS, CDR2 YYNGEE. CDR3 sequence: CASSLGTNYEQYF. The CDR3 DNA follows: TGTGCCAGCAGCCTCGGGACTAACTACGAGCAGTACTTC. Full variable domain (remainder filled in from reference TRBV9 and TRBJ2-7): DSGVTQTPKHLITATGQRVTLRCSPRSGDLSVYWYQQSLDQGLQFLIQYYNGEERAKGNILERFSAQQFPDLHSELNLSSLELGDSALYFCASSLGTNYEQYFGPGTRLTVT.

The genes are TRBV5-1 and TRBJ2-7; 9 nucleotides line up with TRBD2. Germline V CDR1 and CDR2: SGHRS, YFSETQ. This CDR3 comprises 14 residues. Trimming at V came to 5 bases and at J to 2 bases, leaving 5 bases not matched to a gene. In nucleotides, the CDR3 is TGCGCCAGCAGTCTAGCGGGATATACCTACGAGCAGTACTTC. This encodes CASSLAGYTYEQYF.

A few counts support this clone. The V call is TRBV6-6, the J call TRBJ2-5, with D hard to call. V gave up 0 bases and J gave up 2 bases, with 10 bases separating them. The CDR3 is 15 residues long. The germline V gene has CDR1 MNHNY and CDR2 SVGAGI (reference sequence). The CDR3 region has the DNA TGTGCCAGCAGTTACTCTCCCCCCGGGCAAGAGACCCAGTACTTC. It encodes CASSYSPPGQETQYF.

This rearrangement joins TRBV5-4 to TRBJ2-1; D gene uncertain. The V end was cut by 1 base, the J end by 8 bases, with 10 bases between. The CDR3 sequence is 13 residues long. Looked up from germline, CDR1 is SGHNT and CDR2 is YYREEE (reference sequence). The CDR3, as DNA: TGTGCCAGCAGCTTGTGGCAGTCTGATGAGCAGTTCTTC. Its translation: CASSLWQSDEQFF.

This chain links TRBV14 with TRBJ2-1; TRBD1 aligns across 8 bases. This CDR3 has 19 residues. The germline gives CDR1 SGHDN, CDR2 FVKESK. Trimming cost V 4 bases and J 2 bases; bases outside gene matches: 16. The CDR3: CASSPTPHRGQGPYNEQFF. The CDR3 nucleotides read TGTGCCAGCAGCCCAACCCCACACCGAGGACAGGGCCCCTACAATGAGCAGTTCTTC.